The following is a T cell receptor (beta chain) sequence with its context. These data come from a study of blood T cells in healthy people across ages. A sample-barcoded 5' primer and a J-beta primer mix were used in a second PCR of about 7 to 12 cycles. One entry per CDR3 protein, called by TCRdb with MiXCR from the 5' RACE reads. The sample yields 870,000 or so distinct CDR3 sequences, less than 35% seen once. Sequences were obtained from blood. The clonotype was recovered from a woman of 80 years or more in good health.

CDR3 amino acids: CASRRQGVRTEAFF. The CDR3 nucleotides are TGTGCCAGCAGGCGACAGGGGGTTAGGACTGAAGCTTTCTTT. The chain joins TRBV2 to TRBJ1-1; 9 nucleotides agree with TRBD1. With V trimmed by 6 bases and J by 5 bases, 7 bases remained unmatched. The CDR3 length is 14 residues. Germline loops: CDR1 SNHLY, CDR2 FYNNEI.